The 20 T cell receptor beta chains below come from one sample, sequenced in a study of identifying expanded T cells in peripheral blood. Only in-frame clones appear in the TCRdb table, and some are missing; sequencing was by immunoSEQ multiplex PCR. This table has about 130,000 clones, around nine tenths appearing once. Sequencing used blood. These receptors came from a person aged 18 to 75 in good health.

The genes are TRBV30 and TRBJ1-1, with D hard to call. V was clipped by 3 bases and J by 0 bases, with 8 bases between them. Germline-derived CDR1 and CDR2 are GTSNPN and SVGIG (reference sequence). There are 13 residues in the CDR3. CDR3 in DNA: TGTGCCTGGAGGGAAAATTTGAACACTGAAGCTTTCTTT. It encodes CAWRENLNTEAFF. Using reference TRBV30 and TRBJ1-1 for the parts outside the CDR3, the full variable domain is SQTIHQWPATLVQPVGSPLSLECTVEGTSNPNLYWYRQAAGRGLQLLFYSVGIGQISSEVPQNLSASRPQDRQFILSSKKLLLSDSGFYLCAWRENLNTEAFFGQGTRLTVV.

The chain is built from TRBV29-1 and TRBJ1-1; D gene ambiguous. In germline, CDR1 is SQVTM, CDR2 ANQGSEA. Trimming removed 3 bases at V and 0 bases at J, with 8 bases between. The CDR3 runs 13 residues. The CDR3 bases are TGCAGCGTTGAGGTGACCATGAACACTGAAGCTTTCTTT. This encodes CSVEVTMNTEAFF.

This chain joins TRBV5-6 and TRBJ2-3; D unresolved. Germline V gene data show CDR1 as SGHDT and CDR2 as YYEEEE. There are 14 residues in the CDR3. The V and J ends lost 6 bases and 3 bases respectively, with 14 bases between them. As DNA, the CDR3 is TGTGCCAGCACCCTTGGAGCGTCAACAGATACGCAGTATTTT. It yields the protein CASTLGASTDTQYF.

This clone has a handful of counts. The chain couples TRBV7-9 to TRBJ2-3; no reliable D call. Trimming stripped 2 bases from V and 6 bases from J, with 9 bases between. The CDR3 has 13 amino acids. Germline-derived CDR1 and CDR2 are SEHNR and FQNEAQ (reference sequence). The CDR3 sequence is CASSLNSGDTQYF. The CDR3 nucleotides are TGTGCCAGCAGCTTAAACTCGGGTGATACGCAGTATTTT.

The J gene is TRBJ1-1, the V gene TRBV19, with D uncertain. V dropped 3 bases and J dropped 0 bases, with 8 bases sitting between them. Germline V gene data show CDR1 as LNHDA and CDR2 as SQIVND (reference sequence). The CDR3 contains 14 residues. The CDR3 coding sequence is TGTGCCAGTAGTATTACCCAGATGAACACTGAAGCTTTCTTT. This translates into CASSITQMNTEAFF.

This chain links TRBV30 with TRBJ1-6; D possibly corresponds to TRBD1 (6 bases). The length of the CDR3 is 18 residues. Deletions cut 1 base from V and 3 bases from J, with 19 bases between. Germline loops: CDR1 GTSNPN, CDR2 SVGIG (reference sequence). In nucleotides, the CDR3 is TGTGCCTGGAGTGCCCCCATACAGGGAACAGGCTATAATTCACCCCTCCACTTT. This codes for CAWSAPIQGTGYNSPLHF.

The chain links TRBV7-7 to TRBJ2-2; 11 bases are a match to TRBD1. Unmatched junction bases numbered 6, after V lost 4 bases and J lost 5 bases. CDR1 and CDR2 from the germline V gene are SSHAT and FNYEAQ (reference sequence). The CDR3 is 16 amino acids. CDR3 DNA: TGTGCCAGCAGCTCTGGGACAGGGGGAGTGACCGGGGAGCTGTTTTTT. Translation gives CASSSGTGGVTGELFF.

The CDR3 spells CASRQDVYNEQFF. CDR3 nucleotide sequence: TGTGCCAGCAGACAGGACGTATACAATGAGCAGTTCTTC. This rearrangement joins TRBV2 to TRBJ2-1, with D possibly being TRBD1 (5 bases). Per germline, CDR1 SNHLY and CDR2 FYNNEI. CDR3 size: 13 residues. V was shortened by 6 bases and J by 4 bases, with 10 bases between the two germline ends.

The chain joins TRBV28 to TRBJ2-5; 11 bases are a match to TRBD2. The CDR3 has 16 amino acids. Losses at the gene ends were 4 bases for V and 5 bases for J; bases not matched to a gene: 9. Per the germline V gene, CDR1 is MDHEN and CDR2 is SYDVKM. The CDR3 bases are TGTGCCAGCAGTTCTCATAGCGGGGGGGCCTCGGAGACCCAGTACTTC. This sequence encodes CASSSHSGGASETQYF.

The chain has TRBV9 and TRBJ2-7; TRBD1 matches at 7 bases. Per germline, CDR1 SGDLS and CDR2 YYNGEE. V shed 4 bases, J shed 4 bases, and the junction held 5 bases outside the gene matches. The CDR3 has 13 residues. As DNA, the CDR3 is TGTGCCAGCAGCCAGACAGGGCCATACGAGCAGTACTTC. Amino acid sequence: CASSQTGPYEQYF.

Regarding this clone: The same CDR3 arises from other DNA sequences in this sample as well. The gene calls are TRBV9 and TRBJ1-3; tentative D call: TRBD1 (5 bases). Germline-derived CDR1 and CDR2 are SGDLS and YYNGEE. V was cut by 0 bases and J by 4 bases, with 5 bases left in between. This CDR3 has 13 amino acids. The CDR3 loop is CASSVGQGNTIYF. The CDR3 DNA reads TGTGCCAGCAGCGTAGGACAGGGAAACACCATATATTTT.

The V gene is TRBV19, the J gene TRBJ2-1; a weak D match, TRBD2 (5 bases). With 9 bases removed from V and 4 bases from J, the gap between germline ends came to 13 bases. The CDR3 covers 13 residues. Germline values: CDR1 LNHDA, CDR2 SQIVND (reference sequence). The chain's CDR3 is CASTDFGYNEQFF. For the CDR3, the DNA is TGTGCCAGCACGGACTTTGGATACAATGAGCAGTTCTTC.

The rearrangement links TRBV6-5 to TRBJ2-2; 8 nucleotides agree with TRBD2. The J segment lost 4 bases and the V segment lost 1 base, leaving 5 bases of the junction unmatched. CDR1 MNHEY and CDR2 SVGAGI come from the germline V gene. CDR3 length equals 16 residues. For the CDR3, the DNA is TGTGCCAGCAGTTACTTGCCGGGAGGGGGCACCGGGGAGCTGTTTTTT. Translated: CASSYLPGGGTGELFF.

V is TRBV27 and J is TRBJ1-3; 7 bases map to TRBD1. The germline CDR1 and CDR2 sequences are MNHEY and SMNVEV (reference sequence). V shed 5 bases and J 5 bases; nucleotides not matched to a gene: 6. The CDR3 has 14 amino acids. CDR3 sequence: CASSMTGFRNTIYF. CDR3 coding DNA: TGTGCCAGCAGTATGACAGGGTTTAGAAACACCATATATTTT.

The V gene is TRBV7-2, the J gene TRBJ2-5; either TRBD1 or TRBD2 may fit D (5 bases each). This CDR3 contains 16 residues. V lost 3 bases and J 1 base, leaving 15 bases between the germline ends. Germline V CDR1 and CDR2: SGHTA, FQGNSA. The CDR3 is CASSLGVGIGQETQYF. DNA of the CDR3: TGTGCCAGCAGCTTGGGGGTCGGGATTGGCCAAGAGACCCAGTACTTC.

The chain's CDR3 is CASSLGRGSNYGYTF. The CDR3 coding sequence is TGTGCCAGCAGCTTAGGTAGGGGGAGCAACTATGGCTACACCTTC. This rearrangement joins TRBV7-9 to TRBJ1-2, with a tentative D call TRBD1 (6 bases). V was cut by 1 base and J by 2 bases, with 11 bases left in between. Germline CDR1 is SEHNR and CDR2 is FQNEAQ (reference sequence). The CDR3 has 15 residues.

The chain employs TRBV5-6 and TRBJ2-5, with D hard to call. Trimming shortened V by 4 bases and J by 5 bases, and 12 bases separated the two germline ends. Germline V gene lookup returns CDR1 SGHDT and CDR2 YYEEEE. CDR3 length equals 13 residues. CDR3 in amino acids: CASSLAAGETQYF. The DNA of the CDR3 is TGTGCCAGCAGCCTGGCGGCAGGCGAGACCCAGTACTTC.

The gene calls are TRBV11-3 and TRBJ2-1, with TRBD2 identical over 14 bases. The V gene's germline CDR1 is SGHNT and CDR2 YENEEA. V lost 5 bases and J lost 7; bases outside the gene matches: 4. The CDR3 covers 15 residues. CDR3 region: CASSPGLAGVNEQFF. The CDR3 DNA reads as TGTGCCAGCAGCCCGGGACTAGCGGGAGTAAATGAGCAGTTCTTC.

The V gene is TRBV6-1, the J gene TRBJ2-7; 8 nucleotides align to TRBD1. The CDR3 covers 14 residues. The trim removed 6 bases at V and 4 bases at J, leaving 8 bases unmatched. Germline V lookup: CDR1 MNHNS, CDR2 SASEGT. CDR3 in DNA: TGTGCCAGCAGGAGGACAGGGTTGGTGTACGAGCAGTACTTC. Translating gives CASRRTGLVYEQYF.

This chain connects TRBV29-1 to TRBJ2-7, with D tentatively TRBD2 (6 bases). The CDR3 runs to 13 residues. The germline V gene has CDR1 SQVTM and CDR2 ANQGSEA. The V end was cut by 7 bases, the J end by 0 bases, with 13 bases between. The CDR3, as DNA: TGCAGCGCTACGGGGGAACTCTCCTACGAGCAGTACTTC. This gives the protein CSATGELSYEQYF.